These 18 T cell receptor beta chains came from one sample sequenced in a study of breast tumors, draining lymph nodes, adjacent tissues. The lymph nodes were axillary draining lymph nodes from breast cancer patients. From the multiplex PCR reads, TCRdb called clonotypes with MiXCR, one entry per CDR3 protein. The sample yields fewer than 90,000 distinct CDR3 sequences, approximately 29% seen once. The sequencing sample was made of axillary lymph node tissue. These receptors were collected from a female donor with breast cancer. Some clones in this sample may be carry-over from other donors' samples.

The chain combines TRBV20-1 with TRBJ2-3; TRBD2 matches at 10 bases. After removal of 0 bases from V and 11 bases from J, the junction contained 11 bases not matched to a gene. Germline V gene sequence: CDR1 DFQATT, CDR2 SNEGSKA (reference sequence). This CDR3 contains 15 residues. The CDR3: CSARDRLAGVNEQYF. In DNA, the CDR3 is TGCAGTGCTAGAGATAGGCTAGCGGGAGTGAATGAGCAGTATTTT.

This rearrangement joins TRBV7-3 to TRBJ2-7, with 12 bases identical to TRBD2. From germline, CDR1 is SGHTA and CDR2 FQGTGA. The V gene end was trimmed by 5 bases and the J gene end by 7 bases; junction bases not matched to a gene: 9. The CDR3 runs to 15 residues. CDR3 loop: CASSSGLAGSGEQYF. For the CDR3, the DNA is TGTGCCAGCAGCAGCGGACTAGCGGGGTCGGGGGAGCAGTACTTC. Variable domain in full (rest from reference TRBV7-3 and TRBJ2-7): GAGVSQTPSNKVTEKGKYVELRCDPISGHTALYWYRQSLGQGPEFLIYFQGTGAADDSGLPNDRFFAVRPEGSVSTLKIQRTERGDSAVYLCASSSGLAGSGEQYFGPGTRLTVT.

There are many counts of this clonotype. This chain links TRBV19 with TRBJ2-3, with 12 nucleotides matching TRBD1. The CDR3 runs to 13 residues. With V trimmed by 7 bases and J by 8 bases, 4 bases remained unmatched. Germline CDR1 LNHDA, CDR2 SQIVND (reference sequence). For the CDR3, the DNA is TGTGCCAGTAAAGGGACAGGGGGCAGTACGCAGTATTTT. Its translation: CASKGTGGSTQYF.

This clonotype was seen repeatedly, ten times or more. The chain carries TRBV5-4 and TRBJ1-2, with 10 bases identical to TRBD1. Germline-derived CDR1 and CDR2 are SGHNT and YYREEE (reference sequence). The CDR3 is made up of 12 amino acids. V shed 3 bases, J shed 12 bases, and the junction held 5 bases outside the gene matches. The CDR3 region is CASSSDRGQNTF. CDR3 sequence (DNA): TGTGCCAGCAGCTCTGACAGGGGGCAGAACACCTTC.

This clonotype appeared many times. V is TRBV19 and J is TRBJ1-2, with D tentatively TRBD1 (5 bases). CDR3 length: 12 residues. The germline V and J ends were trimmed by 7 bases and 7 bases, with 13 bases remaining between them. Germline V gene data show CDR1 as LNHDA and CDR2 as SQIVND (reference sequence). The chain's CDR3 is CASNQGTVGYTF. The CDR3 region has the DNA TGTGCCAGTAACCAGGGTACGGTTGGCTACACCTTC.

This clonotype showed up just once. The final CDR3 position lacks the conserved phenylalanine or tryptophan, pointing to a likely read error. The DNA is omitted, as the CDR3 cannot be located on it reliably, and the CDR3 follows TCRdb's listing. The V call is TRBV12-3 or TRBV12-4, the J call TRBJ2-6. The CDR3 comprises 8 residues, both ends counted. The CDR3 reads CASSFGTL.

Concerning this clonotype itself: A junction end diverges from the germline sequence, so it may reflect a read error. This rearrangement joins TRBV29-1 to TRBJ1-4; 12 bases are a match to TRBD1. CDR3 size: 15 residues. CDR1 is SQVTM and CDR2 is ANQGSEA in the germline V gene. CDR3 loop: CSVGGTGGTNEKLFF. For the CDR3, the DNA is TGCAGTGTTGGAGGGACAGGGGGCACTAATGAAAAACTGTTTTTT. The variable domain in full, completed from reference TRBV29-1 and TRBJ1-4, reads SAVISQKPSRDICQRGTSLTIQCQVDSQVTMMFWYRQQPGQSLTLIATANQGSEATYESGFVIDKFPISRPNLTFSTLTVSNMSPEDSSIYLCSVGGTGGTNEKLFFGSGTQLSVL.

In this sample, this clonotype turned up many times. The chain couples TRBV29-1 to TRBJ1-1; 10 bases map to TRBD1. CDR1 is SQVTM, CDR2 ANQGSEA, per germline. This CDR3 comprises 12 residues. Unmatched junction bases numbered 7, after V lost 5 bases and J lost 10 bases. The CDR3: CSVNKGQGTAFF. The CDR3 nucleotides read TGCAGCGTTAACAAGGGACAGGGGACAGCTTTCTTT. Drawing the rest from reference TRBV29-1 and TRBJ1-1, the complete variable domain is SAVISQKPSRDICQRGTSLTIQCQVDSQVTMMFWYRQQPGQSLTLIATANQGSEATYESGFVIDKFPISRPNLTFSTLTVSNMSPEDSSIYLCSVNKGQGTAFFGQGTRLTVV.

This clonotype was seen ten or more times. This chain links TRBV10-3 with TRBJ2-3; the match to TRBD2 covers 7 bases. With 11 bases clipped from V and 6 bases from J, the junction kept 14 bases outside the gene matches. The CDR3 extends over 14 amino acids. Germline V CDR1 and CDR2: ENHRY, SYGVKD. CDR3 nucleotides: TGTGCCTCCCCCGAAGGGAGGGCCGGTGATACGCAGTATTTT. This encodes CASPEGRAGDTQYF.

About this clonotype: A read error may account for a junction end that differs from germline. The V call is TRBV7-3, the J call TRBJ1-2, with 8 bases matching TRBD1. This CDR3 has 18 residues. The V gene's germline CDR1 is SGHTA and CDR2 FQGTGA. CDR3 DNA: TGTGCCAGCAGCTTAATGTCGGGGCAGGGGGCATCTAACCATGGCTACACCTTC. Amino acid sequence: CASSLMSGQGASNHGYTF.

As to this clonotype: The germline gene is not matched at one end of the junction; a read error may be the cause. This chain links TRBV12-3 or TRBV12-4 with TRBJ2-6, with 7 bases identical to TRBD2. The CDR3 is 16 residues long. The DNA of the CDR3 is TGTGCCAGCAGTCCGATTAAATGGAGCGGGGCCAGCGTCCTGACTTTC. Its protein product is CASSPIKWSGASVLTF.

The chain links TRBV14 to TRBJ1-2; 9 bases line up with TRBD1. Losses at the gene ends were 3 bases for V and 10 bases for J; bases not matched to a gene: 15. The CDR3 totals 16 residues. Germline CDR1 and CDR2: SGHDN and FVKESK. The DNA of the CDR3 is TGTGCCAGCAGCCAGACCCTCGGGGGACAGGGTCGTGCCTACACCTTC. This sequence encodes CASSQTLGGQGRAYTF.

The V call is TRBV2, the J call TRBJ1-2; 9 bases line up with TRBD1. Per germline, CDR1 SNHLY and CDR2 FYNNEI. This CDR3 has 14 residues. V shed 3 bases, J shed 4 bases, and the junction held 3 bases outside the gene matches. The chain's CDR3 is CASSEGQGAYGYTF. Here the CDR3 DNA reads TGTGCCAGCAGTGAGGGACAGGGAGCCTATGGCTACACCTTC.

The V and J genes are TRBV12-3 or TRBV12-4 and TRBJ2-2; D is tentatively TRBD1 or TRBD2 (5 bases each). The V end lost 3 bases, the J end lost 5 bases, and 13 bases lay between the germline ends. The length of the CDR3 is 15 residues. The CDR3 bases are TGTGCCAGCAGTTTCCAAGGGACGGGTACCGGGGAGCTGTTTTTT. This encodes CASSFQGTGTGELFF.

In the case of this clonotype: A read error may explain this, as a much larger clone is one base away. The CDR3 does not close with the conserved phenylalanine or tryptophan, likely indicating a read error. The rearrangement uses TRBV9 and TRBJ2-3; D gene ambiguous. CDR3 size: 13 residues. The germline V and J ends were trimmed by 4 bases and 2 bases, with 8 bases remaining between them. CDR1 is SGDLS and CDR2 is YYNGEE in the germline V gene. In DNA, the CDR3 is TGTGCCAGCAGCCCTGCGGACACAGATACGCAGTATTCT. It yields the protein CASSPADTDTQYS.

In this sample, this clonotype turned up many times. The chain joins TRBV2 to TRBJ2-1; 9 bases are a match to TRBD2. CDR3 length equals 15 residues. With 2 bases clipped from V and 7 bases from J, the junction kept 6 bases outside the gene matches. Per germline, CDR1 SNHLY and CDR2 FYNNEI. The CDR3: CASSEWLAGRNEQFF. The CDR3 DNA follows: TGTGCCAGCAGTGAATGGCTAGCGGGAAGAAATGAGCAGTTCTTC.

The CDR3 nucleotides read TGTGCCAGCAGTGAGTGGGGGCGAGAAGCTTTCTTT. It is translated as CASSEWGREAFF. The V call is TRBV2, the J call TRBJ1-1; D is possibly TRBD1 (6 bases). The germline V gene encodes CDR1 SNHLY and CDR2 FYNNEI. The CDR3 runs to 12 residues. V lost 3 bases and J lost 8, with 10 bases in between.

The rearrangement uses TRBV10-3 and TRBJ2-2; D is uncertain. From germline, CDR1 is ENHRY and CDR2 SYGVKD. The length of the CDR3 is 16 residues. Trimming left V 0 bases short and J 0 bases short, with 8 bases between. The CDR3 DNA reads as TGTGCCATCAGTGAGTCGTGGAACTCGAACACCGGGGAGCTGTTTTTT. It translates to CAISESWNSNTGELFF.